These 6 T cell receptor beta chains were all obtained from the same sample, sequenced in a study of long-term antiretroviral therapy in people with HIV. Runs used v3.0 of the immunoSEQ assay and were done at survey level. Assay used: immunoSEQ multiplex PCR; TCRdb lists only in-frame clones, some missing. The sample lists about 28,000 clones, about 87% seen once, with about 8.3% in the top ten. The material was unsorted PBMCs, obtained 3.2 years before starting antiretroviral therapy. The receptors shown here come from a man aged 50-59 years with HIV.

V gene TRBV7-2 combines with J gene TRBJ1-1, with D tentatively TRBD1 (6 bases). The CDR3 is made up of 16 amino acids. The ends were cut back, 6 bases at V and 5 bases at J, with 22 bases in the middle. Looked up from germline, CDR1 is SGHTA and CDR2 is FQGNSA. CDR3 amino acids: CASRPGTLFPRTEAFF. The CDR3 DNA follows: TGTGCCAGCAGGCCCGGGACACTTTTCCCCAGAACTGAAGCTTTCTTT.

V and J are TRBV7-8 and TRBJ2-1, with no clear D. CDR3 size: 13 residues. CDR1 SGHVS and CDR2 FQNEAQ come from the germline V gene. V lost 9 bases, J lost 1 base, and 10 bases lay in between. CDR3 residues: CASLKGSYNEQFF. CDR3 sequence (DNA): TGTGCCAGTCTAAAGGGTTCCTACAATGAGCAGTTCTTC.

The V gene is TRBV5-1, the J gene TRBJ1-1; 8 bases match TRBD1. Germline-derived CDR1 and CDR2 are SGHRS and YFSETQ. V was clipped by 5 bases and J by 7 bases; unmatched bases: 7. This CDR3 is built from 13 residues. CDR3 DNA sequence: TGCGCCAGCAGACCGCAGGGGGCTGATGAAGCTTTCTTT. It translates to CASRPQGADEAFF. Full variable domain (remainder filled in from reference TRBV5-1 and TRBJ1-1): KAGVTQTPRYLIKTRGQQVTLSCSPISGHRSVSWYQQTPGQGLQFLFEYFSETQRNKGNFPGRFSGRQFSNSRSEMNVSTLELGDSALYLCASRPQGADEAFFGQGTRLTVV.

This clone was counted a few times. The chain links TRBV28 to TRBJ2-7, with TRBD2 matching 12 bases. Germline V gives CDR1 MDHEN, CDR2 SYDVKM. The V gene end was trimmed by 5 bases and the J gene end by 4 bases; junction bases not matched to a gene: 3. There are 14 residues in the CDR3. The CDR3 spells CASSPTSGGYEQYF. The DNA for the CDR3 is TGTGCCAGCAGTCCGACTAGCGGGGGATACGAGCAGTACTTC.

This clone was counted once. The J gene is TRBJ1-4, the V gene TRBV5-1; a possible D gene is TRBD1 (5 bases). V dropped 0 bases and J dropped 0 bases, with 9 bases sitting between them. CDR1 SGHRS and CDR2 YFSETQ come from the germline V gene. The CDR3 runs 16 residues. CDR3: CASSLARAATNEKLFF. The DNA of the CDR3 is TGCGCCAGCAGCTTGGCCAGGGCCGCAACTAATGAAAAACTGTTTTTT.

This sequence joins TRBV5-4 and TRBJ2-3; 7 bases are a match to TRBD1. The CDR3 has 15 amino acids. Germline CDR1 SGHNT, CDR2 YYREEE (reference sequence). Germline trimming cut 1 base from V and 4 bases from J; bases unmatched to any gene: 6. In DNA, the CDR3 is TGTGCCAGCAGCTTGAGACAGGGCTCTGCAGATACGCAGTATTTT. Translating it yields CASSLRQGSADTQYF.